This T cell receptor (beta chain) derives from a study of blood T cell repertoires in COVID-19. Study summary: Samples taken during acute and convalescent COVID-19 were collected in the United States, Italy and Spain.

Authors' methods: Cell counts per sample came from amplifying reference gene primers. Measured with immunoSEQ multiplex PCR; TCRdb has only the in-frame clones, and not every one. D and trimming were read from the DNA, whereas the V and J calls and clone size are those reported in that table. The sample has about 140,000 clones; more than 65% are singletons. The germline V gene encodes CDR1 SGDLS and CDR2 YYNGEE. V was cut by 1 base and J by 6 bases, with 17 bases left in between. The CDR3 is made up of 16 amino acids. The V call is TRBV9, the J call TRBJ2-1, with a possible D match to TRBD2 (5 bases). This TCR derives from a man aged 55-75 years with active or convalescent COVID-19. The material sequenced was peripheral blood. Here the CDR3 reads CASSVFGAGPSNEQFF. The DNA of the CDR3 is TGTGCCAGCAGCGTATTCGGCGCGGGCCCTAGCAATGAGCAGTTCTTC.